This entry lists 2 T cell receptor beta chains sequenced from one sample in a study of blood T cells in healthy people across ages. The authors ran a second PCR of about 6 to 11 cycles using a sample-barcoded 5' primer and a J-beta primer mix. TCRdb re-called the 5' RACE reads with MiXCR, one entry per CDR3 protein. The table shows around 1,000,000 distinct CDR3 sequences, with about 23% occurring only once. This sample was also put to use in a study of T cells of mothers and their children.

Input material: blood. These receptors were obtained from a girl aged 2 to 9 in good health.

A word on this clonotype: An end of the junction does not agree with germline; a read error may underlie this. The rearrangement uses TRBV5-1 and TRBJ2-6; a possible D gene is TRBD1 (5 bases). CDR3 size: 16 residues. Germline V gene lookup returns CDR1 SGHRS and CDR2 YFSETQ. The CDR3 sequence: CASSLDTVSGANVLTF. CDR3 nucleotide sequence: TGCGCCAGCAGCTTGGACACAGTCTCTGGGGCCAACGTCCTGACCTTC.

V and J are TRBV28 and TRBJ2-7; 7 bases line up with TRBD2. The CDR3 is 14 amino acids. Looked up from germline, CDR1 is MDHEN and CDR2 is SYDVKM. The V and J ends lost 8 bases and 3 bases, in that order; junction bases with no gene match: 10. CDR3 amino acids: CASYERGDFYEQYF. The CDR3 DNA reads TGTGCCAGCTACGAGCGGGGTGATTTCTACGAGCAGTACTTC.